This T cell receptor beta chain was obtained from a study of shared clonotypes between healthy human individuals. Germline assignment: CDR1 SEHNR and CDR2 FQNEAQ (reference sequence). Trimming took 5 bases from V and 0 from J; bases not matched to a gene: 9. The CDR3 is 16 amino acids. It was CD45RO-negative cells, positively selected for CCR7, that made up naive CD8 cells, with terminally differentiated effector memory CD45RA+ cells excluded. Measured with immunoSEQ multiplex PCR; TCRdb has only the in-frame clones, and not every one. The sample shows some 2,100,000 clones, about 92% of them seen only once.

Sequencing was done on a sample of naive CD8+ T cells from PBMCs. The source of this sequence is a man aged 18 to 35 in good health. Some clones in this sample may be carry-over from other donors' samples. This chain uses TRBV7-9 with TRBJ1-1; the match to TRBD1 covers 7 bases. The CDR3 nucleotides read TGTGCCAGCAGCGGAAGGGACAGCCGAATGAACACTGAAGCTTTCTTT. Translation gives CASSGRDSRMNTEAFF.